The source of this T cell receptor (beta chain) is a study of T-cell reconstitution after alpha-beta-depleted transplantation in children. The TCRbeta library was prepared with unique molecular identifiers. TCRdb independently ran MiXCR on the PCR reads; one entry per CDR3 protein. Among 780,000 or so distinct CDR3 sequences listed, around 15% were seen once. Overall study findings and caveats: After transplant, high TCRbeta diversity at day 60 in some patients arose from surviving recipient T cells and thymic progenitors. Most T-cell counts and diversity one year after the transplant came from T cells that were newly produced. Alpha-beta T cells present about two months after transplant were reported to originate from several hundred expanded graft clones.

On this clonotype itself: As yet, its antigen is unknown.

This CDR3 has 18 residues. This chain joins TRBV21-1 and TRBJ2-6; the table gives TRBD1 as D, unverified against the DNA. TRBV21-1 is reported as a pseudogene. The TCR originated in a male patient younger than 18 who had a stem cell transplant for acute lymphoblastic leukemia, so the T cells may come from the graft donor. Sequencing used PBMCs, mostly from graft donor cells, obtained 360 days after TCRalphabeta/CD19-depleted stem cell transplant. The CDR3 loop is CATLSGQGVFSGANVLTF. CDR3 nucleotides: TGTGCCACTTTATCGGGACAGGGTGTCTTCTCTGGGGCCAACGTCCTGACTTTC.